One sample yielded the 29 T cell receptor beta chains listed below, sequenced in a study of technical replicates of blood from several donors. The method was immunoSEQ multiplex PCR; TCRdb's version includes in-frame clones alone and lacks a portion of them. The data hold approximately 58,000 clones, with 85% to 90% observed a single time. Material for sequencing was PBMCs. The receptors were sampled from a human donor in good health. Some clones in this sample may be carry-over from other donors' samples.

This sequence joins TRBV7-3 and TRBJ2-5; 9 bases are a match to TRBD2. The CDR3 has 15 amino acids. In germline, CDR1 is SGHTA, CDR2 FQGTGA. V lost 2 bases to trimming and J lost 4 bases; unmatched junction nucleotides: 5. The CDR3 reads CASSLAGGKGETQYF. The CDR3, as DNA: TGTGCCAGCAGCTTAGCGGGGGGGAAAGGAGAGACCCAGTACTTC.

The chain employs TRBV5-6 and TRBJ1-5; D remains ambiguous. The CDR3 runs to 12 residues. Germline CDR1 is SGHDT and CDR2 is YYEEEE. Trimming removed 0 bases at V and 9 bases at J, with 7 bases between. The CDR3 protein is CASSLDPGPQHF. CDR3 coding DNA: TGTGCCAGCAGCTTGGACCCGGGGCCCCAGCATTTT.

The rearrangement uses TRBV29-1 and TRBJ1-2; 7 bases are a match to TRBD1. V was pared by 3 bases and J by 2 bases, with 6 bases of the junction left unmatched. Per the germline V gene, CDR1 is SQVTM and CDR2 is ANQGSEA. The CDR3 runs to 14 residues. DNA for the CDR3: TGCAGCGTTGATCAGGGGGAGAGGAACTATGGCTACACCTTC. This sequence encodes CSVDQGERNYGYTF.

This chain uses TRBV7-2 with TRBJ1-5; tentative D call: TRBD1 (5 bases). The ends were cut back, 5 bases at V and 1 base at J, with 15 bases in the middle. Germline V gene data show CDR1 as SGHTA and CDR2 as FQGNSA. This CDR3 comprises 16 residues. In DNA form, the CDR3 reads TGTGCCAGCAGCCAAGGGGAAGTGCGGAGCAATCAGCCCCAGCATTTT. Translation gives CASSQGEVRSNQPQHF.

This clone was recorded only once. The chain is built from TRBV6-1 and TRBJ2-5, with 14 bases aligning to TRBD2. CDR1 is MNHNS and CDR2 is SASEGT in the germline V gene. The CDR3 length is 17 residues. The junction had 7 bases not matched to a gene; V was cut back by 2 bases and J by 5 bases. The CDR3 DNA sequence: TGTGCCAGCAGTGAACCGGGACTAGCGGGGGTCAGGGAGACCCAGTACTTC. Translating it yields CASSEPGLAGVRETQYF.

This chain links TRBV6-6 with TRBJ1-2, with a weak D call TRBD1 (6 bases). CDR3 size: 16 residues. V was trimmed by 2 bases and J by 3 bases, leaving 16 bases between them. Germline CDR1 and CDR2: MNHNY and SVGAGI (reference sequence). The CDR3 coding sequence is TGTGCCAGCAGTTACCAAAGAGTGGGACAAGACTATGGCTACACCTTC. Translated: CASSYQRVGQDYGYTF.

This sequence joins TRBV30 and TRBJ2-1; 7 positions match TRBD2. Trimming removed 4 bases from V and 9 bases from J; junction bases left unmatched: 9. CDR3 size: 13 residues. Germline values: CDR1 GTSNPN, CDR2 SVGIG (reference sequence). DNA for the CDR3: TGTGCCTGGAAGGGCGGGAGCTGGAGTGAGCAGTTCTTC. This codes for CAWKGGSWSEQFF.

This clone was found once. V usage is TRBV2 and J usage is TRBJ2-2; D may be TRBD2 (6 bases). In germline, CDR1 is SNHLY, CDR2 FYNNEI. This CDR3 spans 15 amino acids. V shed 6 bases and J shed 4 bases, with 15 bases lying between them. The CDR3 loop is CASRGGISGTGELFF. CDR3 DNA sequence: TGTGCCAGCAGGGGCGGGATAAGTGGCACCGGGGAGCTGTTTTTT.

The CDR3 nucleotides read TGTGCCAGCAGCTCGGGGTGGGGCTCTGGAAACACCATATATTTT. It specifies CASSSGWGSGNTIYF. This chain joins TRBV11-2 and TRBJ1-3; D remains ambiguous. The CDR3 sequence is 15 residues long. Germline CDR1 is SGHAT and CDR2 is FQNNGV. V was cut by 4 bases and J by 0 bases, with 10 bases left in between.

This chain uses TRBV7-8 with TRBJ2-1; maybe TRBD1 (6 bases). Trimming cost V 6 bases and J 5 bases, with 17 bases left between them. CDR3 length: 15 residues. Germline CDR1 is SGHVS and CDR2 is FQNEAQ. The CDR3 sequence: CASSPWGPGNNEQFF. CDR3 DNA sequence: TGTGCCAGCAGTCCCTGGGGGCCCGGGAACAATGAGCAGTTCTTC. Looking up the rest from reference TRBV7-8 and TRBJ2-1 gives the full variable domain: GAGVSQSPRYKVAKRGQDVALRCDPISGHVSLFWYQQALGQGPEFLTYFQNEAQLDKSGLPSDRFFAERPEGSVSTLKIQRTQQEDSAVYLCASSPWGPGNNEQFFGPGTRLTVL.

This clone appeared a single time. CDR3 in amino acids: CASSSERLAGGRVYF. CDR3 nucleotides: TGTGCCAGCAGCTCTGAACGACTAGCGGGGGGGCGGGTGTATTTT. This chain uses TRBV7-6 with TRBJ2-3, with 14 bases lining up with TRBD2. Trimming at V came to 4 bases and at J to 14 bases, leaving 11 bases not matched to a gene. This CDR3 comprises 15 residues. The germline V gene has CDR1 SGHVS and CDR2 FNYEAQ.

This chain links TRBV5-1 with TRBJ1-1; 10 positions match TRBD1. In germline, CDR1 is SGHRS, CDR2 YFSETQ. The CDR3 consists of 13 residues. V was clipped by 6 bases and J by 4 bases; unmatched bases: 3. The CDR3, as DNA: TGCGCCAGCACCAGGGACAGGGGCACTGAAGCTTTCTTT. Protein sequence: CASTRDRGTEAFF.

CDR3 sequence reads: CASSLALVQGYGYTF. Here the CDR3 DNA reads TGTGCCAGCAGCTTGGCATTGGTCCAGGGCTATGGCTACACCTTC. This chain uses TRBV5-4 with TRBJ1-2; TRBD1 might be the D (5 bases). This CDR3 has 15 amino acids. Trimming stripped 0 bases from V and 4 bases from J, with 13 bases between. Germline V CDR1 and CDR2: SGHNT, YYREEE (reference sequence).

The chain employs TRBV6-5 and TRBJ1-6, with TRBD1 matching 9 bases. Germline CDR1 and CDR2: MNHEY and SVGAGI. J was trimmed by 3 bases and V by 4 bases; bases with no gene match: 4. CDR3 size: 16 residues. CDR3 sequence reads: CASSLDRGSYNSPLHF. DNA of the CDR3: TGTGCCAGCAGTTTGGACAGGGGCAGCTATAATTCACCCCTCCACTTT.

This chain connects TRBV9 to TRBJ2-2; 9 bases align to TRBD2. Germline CDR1 reads SGDLS; CDR2 reads YYNGEE. The CDR3 runs to 17 residues. V shed 6 bases, J shed 6 bases, and the junction held 15 bases outside the gene matches. The CDR3 region has the DNA TGTGCCAGCACCCCAGGGGGAGCGGGGGGCCGTTCCGGGGAGCTGTTTTTT. Its protein is CASTPGGAGGRSGELFF.

This clone was seen a handful of times. The chain is built from TRBV30 and TRBJ1-2; 7 bases agree with TRBD1. Germline V gene sequence: CDR1 GTSNPN, CDR2 SVGIG (reference sequence). After removal of 2 bases from V and 3 bases from J, the junction contained 12 bases not matched to a gene. The CDR3 has 16 residues. This CDR3 reads CAWSSIPGQIDYGYTF. The CDR3 region has the DNA TGTGCCTGGAGTTCAATACCGGGACAGATAGACTATGGCTACACCTTC.

The chain has TRBV5-1 and TRBJ2-7; 10 nucleotides agree with TRBD2. This CDR3 is built from 16 residues. CDR1 is SGHRS, CDR2 YFSETQ, per germline. V lost 4 bases to trimming and J lost 3 bases; unmatched junction nucleotides: 10. This chain's CDR3 is CASSPGWLAGVYEQYF. The DNA of the CDR3 is TGCGCCAGCAGCCCGGGCTGGCTAGCGGGAGTCTACGAGCAGTACTTC.

J is TRBJ2-7 and V is TRBV7-2; D is possibly TRBD2 (6 bases). This CDR3 comprises 15 residues. With 5 bases removed from V and 2 bases from J, the gap between germline ends came to 16 bases. Germline V gives CDR1 SGHTA, CDR2 FQGNSA. CDR3 nucleotide sequence: TGTGCCAGCAGCCAAGATTTGACGGGGGCCTACGAGCAGTACTTC. Its translation: CASSQDLTGAYEQYF.

The chain couples TRBV19 to TRBJ1-2; D might be TRBD1 (5 bases). V dropped 3 bases and J dropped 4 bases, with 9 bases sitting between them. Germline-derived CDR1 and CDR2 are LNHDA and SQIVND (reference sequence). The CDR3 totals 13 residues. The CDR3 nucleotides read TGTGCCAGTAGTATTCTAGGGGTCTATGGCTACACCTTC. Translation: CASSILGVYGYTF.

The rearrangement joins TRBV6-5 to TRBJ2-3; D might be TRBD1 (5 bases). CDR1 is MNHEY and CDR2 is SVGAGI in the germline V gene. V was shortened by 8 bases and J by 6 bases, with 21 bases between the two germline ends. The length of the CDR3 is 15 residues. The CDR3 spells CASARGALGIDTQYF. CDR3 bases: TGTGCCAGCGCAAGGGGTGCCTTGGGGATTGATACGCAGTATTTT.

This rearrangement joins TRBV7-2 to TRBJ2-2; D gene unclear. Germline-derived CDR1 and CDR2 are SGHTA and FQGNSA. This CDR3 is built from 15 residues. Trimming left V 0 bases short and J 4 bases short, with 9 bases between. The CDR3 loop is CASSLARSLTGELFF. The CDR3, as DNA: TGTGCCAGCAGCTTAGCGAGGAGCCTCACCGGGGAGCTGTTTTTT.

Concerning this clone itself: The junction and the germline gene differ at one end; a read error may be behind it. The rearrangement links TRBV30 to TRBJ2-7, with 13 bases identical to TRBD2. The length of the CDR3 is 18 residues. Germline V lookup: CDR1 GTSNPN, CDR2 SVGIG (reference sequence). CDR3 in DNA: TGTGCCTGGAGCCCAATACTAAGGACTAGCGGGAGTTCCTCCGAGCAGTACTTC. Amino acids: CAWSPILRTSGSSSEQYF.

Points on this clone: Within the sample, other DNA sequences also encode this same CDR3. The CDR3 region has the DNA TGTGCCTGGAGTGTTCGTGATACGCAGTATTTT. Encoded protein: CAWSVRDTQYF. The chain uses TRBV30 and TRBJ2-3; D is ambiguous. The CDR3 is 11 amino acids. The V end was cut by 0 bases, the J end by 6 bases, with 4 bases between. Germline V gene sequence: CDR1 GTSNPN, CDR2 SVGIG (reference sequence).

The chain recombines TRBV27 with TRBJ1-2; maybe TRBD1 (5 bases). V lost 5 bases to trimming and J lost 0 bases, with 19 bases between them. The CDR3 contains 17 residues. Germline V gives CDR1 MNHEY, CDR2 SMNVEV (reference sequence). The DNA of the CDR3 is TGTGCCAGCAGTCCCCGGGGGTCGATTCAAGCTAACTATGGCTACACCTTC. This translates into CASSPRGSIQANYGYTF.

The chain links TRBV10-3 to TRBJ2-1; 13 nucleotides agree with TRBD2. V lost 4 bases and J lost 6; bases outside the gene matches: 6. This CDR3 is built from 16 residues. Germline-derived CDR1 and CDR2 are ENHRY and SYGVKD. The DNA of the CDR3 is TGTGCCATCAGTGGACTAGCGGGGGGAGAGACCAATGAGCAGTTCTTC. Amino acids: CAISGLAGGETNEQFF.

The V and J genes are TRBV20-1 and TRBJ2-1, with D possibly matching TRBD1 (6 bases). In germline, CDR1 is DFQATT, CDR2 SNEGSKA (reference sequence). This CDR3 has 11 amino acids. Trimming removed 7 bases at V and 3 bases at J, with 7 bases between. The chain's CDR3 is CSGQVYNEQFF. CDR3 nucleotide sequence: TGCAGTGGACAGGTCTACAATGAGCAGTTCTTC.

This clone was picked up one time. This sequence joins TRBV4-3 and TRBJ2-1, with TRBD2 identical over 7 bases. V dropped 2 bases and J dropped 2; count of bases not matched to a gene: 3. The CDR3 covers 15 residues. Looked up from germline, CDR1 is LGHNA and CDR2 is YSLEER. The CDR3 region is CASSQTTSPYNEQFF. CDR3 DNA sequence: TGCGCCAGCAGCCAAACGACTAGCCCCTACAATGAGCAGTTCTTC.

The chain has TRBV7-6 and TRBJ2-7; 8 bases are shared with TRBD1. V was clipped by 5 bases and J by 7 bases; unmatched bases: 7. The CDR3 spans 13 residues. Per the germline V gene, CDR1 is SGHVS and CDR2 is FNYEAQ. CDR3 region: CASSIDRGWEQYF. The CDR3 coding sequence is TGTGCCAGCAGCATCGACAGGGGATGGGAGCAGTACTTC.

This clone was seen only once. Here the CDR3 reads CASSVAWGGTEAFF. Written as DNA, the CDR3 is TGTGCCAGCAGCGTAGCTTGGGGGGGCACTGAAGCTTTCTTT. The rearrangement uses TRBV9 and TRBJ1-1, with a weak D call TRBD1 (5 bases). There are 14 residues in the CDR3. Trimming removed 0 bases at V and 4 bases at J, with 10 bases between. CDR1 and CDR2 from the germline V gene are SGDLS and YYNGEE.